The 12 T cell receptor beta chains presented below share a single source sample, sequenced in a study of blood T cells in healthy people across ages. Combining a sample-barcoded 5' primer with a J-beta primer mix, a second PCR ran for roughly 7 to 12 cycles. MiXCR, run by TCRdb on the 5' RACE reads, gives a single entry per CDR3 protein. The data contain around 1,100,000 distinct CDR3 sequences, less than 45% of them seen just once; the ten biggest clones take up over 10%. The specimen was blood. These receptors came from a man aged 18 to 35 in good health.

V usage is TRBV6-5 and J usage is TRBJ1-2, with D maybe TRBD1 (5 bases). V was cut by 5 bases and J by 1 base, with 11 bases left in between. There are 14 residues in the CDR3. Germline V gives CDR1 MNHEY, CDR2 SVGAGI. The CDR3 here is CASSDSRVNYGYTF. CDR3 coding DNA: TGTGCCAGCAGTGACAGTAGGGTTAACTATGGCTACACCTTC.

The V call is TRBV18, the J call TRBJ2-3, with D possibly called TRBD1 or TRBD2 (5 bases each). The CDR3 runs to 16 residues. V was pared by 3 bases and J by 1 base, with 14 bases between. Germline CDR1 KGHSH, CDR2 LQKENI. Here the CDR3 DNA reads TGTGCCAGCTCACCGACTTCCCGAGGGGGCACAGATACGCAGTATTTT. Translated: CASSPTSRGGTDTQYF.

This clonotype has just a few counts. CDR3 DNA: TGCAGTGCTAGTGGACAGGGAATTTCCTACGAGCAGTACTTC. This encodes CSASGQGISYEQYF. The V and J genes are TRBV20-1 and TRBJ2-7, with 8 bases that match TRBD1. The CDR3 runs 14 residues. Germline CDR1 reads DFQATT; CDR2 reads SNEGSKA (reference sequence). With 3 bases clipped from V and 1 base from J, the junction kept 5 bases outside the gene matches.

This rearrangement joins TRBV7-2 to TRBJ1-5; D unclear. V lost 2 bases and J 0 bases, leaving 8 bases between the germline ends. This CDR3 contains 15 residues. Germline-derived CDR1 and CDR2 are SGHTA and FQGNSA. The CDR3 sequence is CASSLYGDSNQPQHF. The CDR3 DNA follows: TGTGCCAGCAGCTTATACGGAGATAGCAATCAGCCCCAGCATTTT.

This clonotype was seen only a few times. The chain joins TRBV20-1 to TRBJ2-7; 7 positions match TRBD2. Germline CDR1 DFQATT, CDR2 SNEGSKA (reference sequence). The CDR3 loop spans 13 amino acids. The junction had 4 bases not matched to a gene; V was cut back by 5 bases and J by 0 bases. CDR3 loop: CSAPWGGSYEQYF. The CDR3 DNA sequence: TGCAGTGCTCCCTGGGGGGGCTCCTACGAGCAGTACTTC.

The chain recombines TRBV15 with TRBJ1-1, with a weak D call TRBD1 (6 bases). CDR3 length equals 13 residues. V was trimmed by 8 bases and J by 2 bases, leaving 12 bases between them. CDR1 and CDR2 from the germline V gene are LNHNV and YYDKDF (reference sequence). CDR3 bases: TGTGCCACCTCACAGGGATTTAACACTGAAGCTTTCTTT. Translated, it gives CATSQGFNTEAFF.

The chain combines TRBV6-1 with TRBJ2-7; a possible D gene is TRBD1 (6 bases). The CDR3 is 13 amino acids. Germline CDR1 reads MNHNS; CDR2 reads SASEGT. The ends were cut back, 4 bases at V and 3 bases at J, with 10 bases in the middle. The DNA of the CDR3 is TGTGCCAGCAGTGTGGGGACATACTACGAGCAGTACTTC. This gives the protein CASSVGTYYEQYF.

Remarks on this clonotype: A much larger clone differs from this one at a single base, so this may be a read error. This chain uses TRBV12-3 or TRBV12-4 with TRBJ2-5; perhaps D is TRBD1 or TRBD2 (6 bases each). The CDR3 has 14 residues. CDR3 region: CVSSSHGGGETQYF. In DNA form, the CDR3 reads TGTGTCAGCAGTTCCCACGGGGGCGGAGAGACCCAGTACTTC.

This clonotype was observed a few times. The rearrangement uses TRBV20-1 and TRBJ2-4; TRBD2 matches at 7 bases. V lost 5 bases to trimming and J lost 2 bases; unmatched junction nucleotides: 9. The germline CDR1 and CDR2 sequences are DFQATT and SNEGSKA (reference sequence). The CDR3 consists of 15 residues. CDR3 protein: CSASQRGGSKNIQYF. CDR3 in DNA: TGCAGTGCTTCCCAGCGGGGTGGATCCAAAAACATTCAGTACTTC.

This chain joins TRBV7-8 and TRBJ2-3, with TRBD2 matching over 11 bases. The CDR3 consists of 14 residues. Germline assignment: CDR1 SGHVS and CDR2 FQNEAQ. V shed 5 bases, J shed 4 bases, and the junction held 2 bases outside the gene matches. The CDR3 nucleotides are TGTGCCAGCAGCGTACTAGCGGGGGCAGATACGCAGTATTTT. This codes for CASSVLAGADTQYF.

The V gene is TRBV7-8, the J gene TRBJ1-1; D ambiguous. The CDR3 sequence is 17 residues long. Germline-derived CDR1 and CDR2 are SGHVS and FQNEAQ. Trimming stripped 1 base from V and 0 bases from J, with 15 bases between. In nucleotides, the CDR3 is TGTGCCAGCAGCTTAGTTCCCGCGGGTTGGGTGAACACTGAAGCTTTCTTT. Translating gives CASSLVPAGWVNTEAFF. Using reference TRBV7-8 and TRBJ1-1 for the parts outside the CDR3, the full variable domain is GAGVSQSPRYKVAKRGQDVALRCDPISGHVSLFWYQQALGQGPEFLTYFQNEAQLDKSGLPSDRFFAERPEGSVSTLKIQRTQQEDSAVYLCASSLVPAGWVNTEAFFGQGTRLTVV.

This sequence joins TRBV6-2 or TRBV6-3 and TRBJ1-6; D may be TRBD1 (6 bases). Trimming stripped 4 bases from V and 8 bases from J, with 24 bases between. CDR1 and CDR2 from the germline V gene are MNHEY and SVGEGT. CDR3 length: 18 amino acids. CDR3 coding DNA: TGTGCCAGCAGTTCCGCGGGGGCGGCGGAGCTGTGGGATTCACCCCTCCACTTT. Protein product: CASSSAGAAELWDSPLHF.